Listed below are T cell receptor beta chains from one sample, sequenced in a study of Graves' ophthalmopathy and Graves' hyperthyroidism. MiXCR was run by TCRdb on the multiplex PCR reads, yielding one entry per CDR3 protein. The data contain hundreds of thousands of distinct CDR3 sequences, about a fifth of them singletons. Material: peripheral blood. These TCRs come from a woman aged 18 to 35 with stable Graves' hyperthyroidism. Some clones in this sample may be carry-over from other donors' samples. The CDR3 runs from the conserved cysteine through the conserved F or W. The order of the fields is J gene, clone size, D gene, V gene, CDR3 DNA, CDR3 protein. The D gene is left open where the match is weak. The listing skips clone size in some rows; elsewhere it reads once, few, many or a size class.

TRBJ2-7 | many | NA | TRBV28 | TGTGCCAGCAGTCGGTACAGGGATAGGGAGCAGTACTTC | CASSRYRDREQYF
TRBJ2-7 | NA | NA | TRBV6-5 | TGTGCCAGCAGTTACGATCCAGACACCTCCTACGAGCAGTACTTC | CASSYDPDTSYEQYF
TRBJ1-1 | few | NA | TRBV3-1 | TGTGCCAGCAGACCCCCCGGTTCTAGGGGAATGAACACTGAAGCTTTCTTT | CASRPPGSRGMNTEAFF
TRBJ2-2 | many | NA | TRBV6-1 | TGTGCCAGCAGTGGGACAACGAACACCGGGGAGCTGTTTTTT | CASSGTTNTGELFF
TRBJ1-2 | NA | TRBD1 | TRBV18 | TGTGCCAGCTCACCCGGGACAGGCCCAGCTAACTATGGCTACACCTTC | CASSPGTGPANYGYTF
TRBJ2-2 | many | NA | TRBV27 | TGTGCCAGCAGGGGGTCTAGGGACACCGGGGAGCTGTTTTTT | CASRGSRDTGELFF
TRBJ1-1 | many | NA | TRBV6-4 | TGTGCCAGCACCACCCGATGGGCAGGAGGCCTGAACACTGAAGCTTTCTTT | CASTTRWAGGLNTEAFF
TRBJ2-6 | NA | NA | TRBV13 | TGTGCCAGCAGCTTATGGGGCGGCGGAAACGAAGCAGGGGCCAACGTCCTGACTTTC | CASSLWGGGNEAGANVLTF
TRBJ1-5 | many | TRBD1 | TRBV15 | TGTGCCACCAGCAGAGATTTGACAGGGAGCAATCAGCCCCAGCATTTT | CATSRDLTGSNQPQHF
TRBJ1-2 | NA | NA | TRBV20-1 | TGCAGTGCCCCAGATACGTCTAACTATGGCTACACCTTC | CSAPDTSNYGYTF
TRBJ2-7 | many | TRBD2 | TRBV20-1 | TGCAGTGCTAGAGCCCCAATGTACCGACTAGCGGGACCTTACGAGCAGTACTTC | CSARAPMYRLAGPYEQYF
TRBJ2-7 | many | NA | TRBV20-1 | TGCAGTGCTAGCGGTTCCGGGACGGGGGTATCCTACGAGCAGTACTTC | CSASGSGTGVSYEQYF
TRBJ1-2 | many | TRBD1 | TRBV12-3/TRBV12-4 | TGTGCCAGCAGCCGATCCAGGGGGCGGGAAGTTTATGGCTACACCTTC | CASSRSRGREVYGYTF
TRBJ2-5 | few | NA | TRBV18 | TGTGCCAGCTCACTTGGACAGCGGCCTAACTTC | CASSLGQRPNF
TRBJ2-2 | many | NA | TRBV5-1 | TGCGCCAGCAGCCCGTCCTACGGGGAGCTGTTTTTT | CASSPSYGELFF
TRBJ1-2 | many | NA | TRBV15 | TGTGCCACCAGCAACAGCAGGGTCGCGAACTATGGCTACACCTTC | CATSNSRVANYGYTF
TRBJ1-3 | many | NA | TRBV12-3/TRBV12-4 | TGTGCCAGCAGTCAAACCCGACAGGCTTCAGGAAACACCATATATTTT | CASSQTRQASGNTIYF
TRBJ1-5 | many | NA | TRBV15 | TGTGCCACCAGCAGAGCTCTGACAGCCGTTCAGCCCCAGCATTTT | CATSRALTAVQPQHF
TRBJ2-7 | many | NA | TRBV10-3 | TGTGCCATCAGTGAGTCTCTGGGGACCCACGAGCAGTACTTC | CAISESLGTHEQYF
TRBJ2-7 | many | NA | TRBV9 | TGTGCCAGCAGCGTAGAGGGAGAGGGGTACGAGCAGTACTTC | CASSVEGEGYEQYF
TRBJ1-2 | many | NA | TRBV10-3 | TGTGCCATCATAGATTCATTAGGTGGCTACACCTTC | CAIIDSLGGYTF
TRBJ2-4 | many | NA | TRBV6-1 | TGTGCCAGCAGTGAACTTTCAGGCATTAAGTACTTC | CASSELSGIKYF
TRBJ2-5 | many | TRBD1 | TRBV10-3 | TGTGCCATCAGTGAGTCGACAGGGGAAGAGACCCAGTACTTC | CAISESTGEETQYF
TRBJ2-7 | NA | NA | TRBV9 | TGTGCCAGCAGCGCATACCTTACAGCGGCGGGTAACGATCAGTACTTC | CASSAYLTAAGNDQYF
TRBJ2-2 | many | NA | TRBV9 | TGTGCCAGCAGCGCCCAACAAGACACCGGGGAGCTGTTTTTT | CASSAQQDTGELFF
TRBJ2-5 | many | NA | TRBV6-1 | TGTGCCAGCAACCTCGATTCCCGTGAAGAGACCCAGTACTTC | CASNLDSREETQYF
TRBJ2-7 | NA | NA | TRBV20-1 | TGCAGTGCTAGAGATCGGGCGGACTACGAGCAGTACTTC | CSARDRADYEQYF
TRBJ2-7 | NA | TRBD1 | TRBV6-1 | TGTGCCAGCAGGACTCCGGGACAGGGCTACTACGAGCAGTACTTC | CASRTPGQGYYEQYF
TRBJ2-5 | many | TRBD1 | TRBV12-3/TRBV12-4 | TGTGCCAGCAGTCCCACAGGGGGCTCTAGGGAGACCCAGTACTTC | CASSPTGGSRETQYF
TRBJ1-3 | NA | NA | TRBV4-1 | TGCGCCAGCAGCGGCCGGGGCCAGTCCTCTGGAAACACCATATATTTT | CASSGRGQSSGNTIYF
TRBJ2-5 | many | TRBD1 | TRBV3-1 | TGTGCCAGCAGCCAGGGGGTCGACAGGGGAGGAGACTTC | CASSQGVDRGGDF
TRBJ2-5 | many | TRBD2 | TRBV7-2 | TGTGCCAGCAACGTTAGCGGGAGGTGGGAGACCCAGTACTTC | CASNVSGRWETQYF
TRBJ2-6 | many | TRBD1 | TRBV12-3/TRBV12-4 | TGTGCCAGCGGACCCCCGGGACAGGGCGACTCTGGGGCCAACGTCCTGACTTTC | CASGPPGQGDSGANVLTF
TRBJ1-5 | many | NA | TRBV6-1 | TGTGCCAGCCGGAGGGGCGATTACAATCAGCCCCAGCATTTT | CASRRGDYNQPQHF
TRBJ1-1 | many | NA | TRBV6-5 | TGTGCCAGCACGGGTAGACAGAACACTGAAGCTTTCTTT | CASTGRQNTEAFF
TRBJ2-7 | NA | TRBD1 | TRBV3-1 | TGTGCCAGCAGCCTCCAGGCCCCCGGGACAGGGGGCCAGAGCTCCTACGAGCAGTACTTC | CASSLQAPGTGGQSSYEQYF
TRBJ1-1 | few | NA | TRBV12-3/TRBV12-4 | TGTGCCAGCAGTATACAGCCTTTGAACACTGAAGCTTTCTTT | CASSIQPLNTEAFF
TRBJ2-7 | many | NA | TRBV20-1 | TGCAGTGCTAGAGATGGAGCAGGCTACGAGCAGTACTTC | CSARDGAGYEQYF
TRBJ2-7 | many | TRBD2 | TRBV30 | TGTGCCTGGACCGCAGTTAGCGGGAGCTCCTACGAGCAGTACTTC | CAWTAVSGSSYEQYF
TRBJ1-1 | NA | NA | TRBV19 | TGTGCCAGTAGTAGGGGGCTAGAGGCTGAAGCTTTCTTT | CASSRGLEAEAFF
TRBJ2-7 | NA | TRBD2 | TRBV6-5 | TGTGCCAGCAGTTACAATCGAGCGGGAGGGCCCTACGAGCAGTACTTC | CASSYNRAGGPYEQYF
TRBJ1-1 | NA | NA | TRBV15 | TGTGCCACCAGCCCCGAGACGGTGAACACTGAAGCTTTCTTT | CATSPETVNTEAFF
TRBJ1-6 | once | NA | TRBV18 | TGTGCCAGCTCACCAGGGGGCTGGAATTCACCCCTCCACTTT | CASSPGGWNSPLHF